This TCR beta chain derives from a study of blood T cells in healthy people across ages. The authors ran a second PCR of 7 to 11 cycles using a sample-barcoded 5' primer and a J-beta primer mix. TCRdb fed the 5' RACE reads into MiXCR, producing one record per CDR3 protein. The table shows some 1.4 million distinct CDR3 sequences, with roughly 40% occurring only once. This clonotype was seen more than once but under ten times. Per the germline V gene, CDR1 is SGHTA and CDR2 is FQGNSA. Trimming left V 1 base short and J 3 bases short, with 10 bases between. The CDR3 sequence is 15 residues long. The receptor was derived from a woman aged 18 to 35 in good health. Sequenced sample: blood. V and J are TRBV7-2 and TRBJ1-5; D remains unclear. The CDR3: CASSLGGGVNQPQHF. CDR3 sequence (DNA): TGTGCCAGCAGCTTAGGGGGAGGAGTCAATCAGCCCCAGCATTTT.